The 31 T cell receptor beta chains below were found in one sample sequenced in a study. MiXCR was run by TCRdb on the RT-PCR reads, yielding one entry per CDR3 protein. Of 550,000 to 750,000 distinct CDR3 sequences listed, approximately 15% were seen once; the top ten hold roughly 4%. The specimen sequenced was memory CD4+ T cells from blood. These receptors were obtained from a female donor in good health, serving as a healthy control.

A few counts support this clonotype. The chain recombines TRBV6-2 or TRBV6-3 with TRBJ1-5, with D possibly being TRBD1 (5 bases). The V gene lost 5 bases and the J gene lost 3 bases, with 11 bases spanning the gap. The CDR3 has 14 residues. Per the germline V gene, CDR1 is MNHEY and CDR2 is SVGEGT. The CDR3 protein is CASSTRDHNQPQHF. CDR3 nucleotides: TGTGCCAGCAGTACCCGGGACCACAATCAGCCCCAGCATTTT.

This clonotype was observed a few times. The chain links TRBV19 to TRBJ1-5; D is perhaps TRBD1 (5 bases). This CDR3 is 16 amino acids long. CDR1 and CDR2 (germline): LNHDA, SQIVND (reference sequence). V lost 3 bases and J 1 base, leaving 13 bases between the germline ends. The CDR3 sequence is CASSISQGGSNQPQHF. Written as DNA, the CDR3 is TGTGCCAGTAGTATTAGTCAGGGAGGAAGCAATCAGCCCCAGCATTTT.

The chain's CDR3 is CASSRAGKGNEQFF. The CDR3 DNA sequence: TGTGCCAGCAGCCGCGCAGGGAAGGGGAATGAGCAGTTCTTC. This chain uses TRBV12-3 or TRBV12-4 with TRBJ2-1, with D possibly matching TRBD1 (5 bases). The CDR3 loop spans 14 amino acids. The germline V and J ends were trimmed by 6 bases and 7 bases, with 16 bases remaining between them.

The rearrangement uses TRBV20-1 and TRBJ1-4; 8 nucleotides agree with TRBD1. Trimming took 0 bases from V and 0 from J; bases not matched to a gene: 9. The CDR3 consists of 18 residues. The germline CDR1 and CDR2 sequences are DFQATT and SNEGSKA (reference sequence). This CDR3 is CSARDADRGVTTNEKLFF. In nucleotides, the CDR3 is TGCAGTGCTAGAGATGCAGACAGGGGAGTGACAACTAATGAAAAACTGTTTTTT.

The genes are TRBV20-1 and TRBJ1-5, with D possibly matching TRBD1 (5 bases). The CDR3 spans 13 residues. With 5 bases removed from V and 3 bases from J, the gap between germline ends came to 11 bases. The germline V gene has CDR1 DFQATT and CDR2 SNEGSKA (reference sequence). The CDR3 region is CSARPDNNQPQHF. The DNA of the CDR3 is TGCAGTGCTCGCCCGGACAACAATCAGCCCCAGCATTTT.

The V gene is TRBV4-2, the J gene TRBJ2-1, with 7 bases matching TRBD2. CDR3 length equals 17 residues. Germline-derived CDR1 and CDR2 are LGHNA and YNFKEQ. Unmatched junction bases numbered 6, after V lost 1 base and J lost 0 bases. CDR3 sequence: CASSQVLLAASYNEQFF. Written as DNA, the CDR3 is TGTGCCAGCAGCCAAGTTCTCCTAGCGGCCTCCTACAATGAGCAGTTCTTC.

This clonotype came up many times. This chain links TRBV4-3 with TRBJ2-2; D uncertain. The CDR3 consists of 13 residues. The V gene's germline CDR1 is LGHNA and CDR2 YSLEER. V gave up 1 base and J gave up 6 bases, with 6 bases separating them. DNA of the CDR3: TGCGCCAGCAGCCAAGTCCGGGCCGGGGAGCTGTTTTTT. Translating gives CASSQVRAGELFF.

The rearrangement uses TRBV4-2 and TRBJ2-5; TRBD2 might be the D (5 bases). The CDR3 runs to 14 residues. The V gene's germline CDR1 is LGHNA and CDR2 YNFKEQ. The V end lost 0 bases, the J end lost 5 bases, and 10 bases lay between the germline ends. The CDR3, as DNA: TGTGCCAGCAGCCAAGATCTACGCGGGGAGACCCAGTACTTC. Residues: CASSQDLRGETQYF.

J is TRBJ2-1 and V is TRBV7-2; TRBD2 agrees at 12 bases. The CDR3 spans 18 residues. Germline V gene sequence: CDR1 SGHTA, CDR2 FQGNSA. Trimming cost V 2 bases and J 4 bases; bases outside gene matches: 9. Here the CDR3 DNA reads TGTGCCAGCAGCTTAATGACTAGCGGGAGTGGGTCTTACAATGAGCAGTTCTTC. Translation gives CASSLMTSGSGSYNEQFF.

The chain is built from TRBV25-1 and TRBJ1-6; D remains unclear. Germline V gene lookup returns CDR1 MGHDK and CDR2 SYGVNS. There are 15 residues in the CDR3. Trimming pared 6 bases from V and 8 bases from J, leaving 17 bases between. The CDR3 protein is CASSDPSVGYSPLHF. CDR3 sequence (DNA): TGTGCCAGCAGCGACCCTTCGGTTGGGTATTCACCCCTCCACTTT.

This clonotype has a count of ten or more. The chain combines TRBV4-3 with TRBJ1-3; no clear D gene. Germline-derived CDR1 and CDR2 are LGHNA and YSLEER. The CDR3 is made up of 17 amino acids. The ends were cut back, 1 base at V and 4 bases at J, with 17 bases in the middle. The CDR3 region is CASSQAPRGLGGNTIYF. In DNA, the CDR3 is TGCGCCAGCAGCCAAGCGCCGCGAGGGTTGGGAGGAAACACCATATATTTT.

CDR3 DNA sequence: TGCGCCAGCAGCCAAAGAACTGTCTCTCTCTCTGGAAACACCATATATTTT. It translates to CASSQRTVSLSGNTIYF. V is TRBV4-3 and J is TRBJ1-3; the D is unclear. Germline V lookup: CDR1 LGHNA, CDR2 YSLEER. This CDR3 has 17 amino acids. V lost 2 bases, J lost 0 bases, and 14 bases lay in between.

This clonotype was observed once. A much larger clone is a single base away; this may be a read error. The rearrangement joins TRBV27 to TRBJ2-1, with TRBD1 matching over 7 bases. The CDR3 totals 14 residues. Germline V lookup: CDR1 MNHEY, CDR2 SMNVEV (reference sequence). The CDR3 DNA reads TGTGCCAGCCGGGGACAGATGGAATACAATAAGCAGTTCTTC. It yields the protein CASRGQMEYNKQFF.

This clonotype was detected ten times or more. The gene calls are TRBV29-1 and TRBJ2-3, with TRBD2 identical over 7 bases. There are 13 residues in the CDR3. CDR1 and CDR2 (germline): SQVTM, ANQGSEA. V lost 4 bases to trimming and J lost 5 bases; unmatched junction nucleotides: 6. The DNA for the CDR3 is TGCAGCGTTGTTCGCGGGAGCGAAGATACGCAGTATTTT. This sequence encodes CSVVRGSEDTQYF.

This clonotype was recorded many times. The CDR3 protein is CASSRDRLYGYTF. The DNA of the CDR3 is TGTGCCAGCAGCCGTGACAGGTTATATGGCTACACCTTC. This chain uses TRBV6-6 with TRBJ1-2, with D possibly being TRBD1 (6 bases). Trimming stripped 6 bases from V and 5 bases from J, with 13 bases between. This CDR3 is 13 amino acids long. CDR1 and CDR2 from the germline V gene are MNHNY and SVGAGI (reference sequence).

The sample holds many counts of this clonotype. This chain joins TRBV12-3 or TRBV12-4 and TRBJ1-2; 8 bases map to TRBD1. V shed 5 bases and J 4 bases; nucleotides not matched to a gene: 6. CDR3 size: 14 residues. The CDR3 spells CASSLQTGVYGYTF. Here the CDR3 DNA reads TGTGCCAGCAGTCTGCAGACAGGGGTCTATGGCTACACCTTC.

The sample holds many counts of this clonotype. The CDR3 reads CASSYRAGGHSEQFF. In DNA, the CDR3 is TGTGCCAGCAGTTACCGCGCGGGAGGGCATAGTGAGCAGTTCTTC. The chain joins TRBV6-5 to TRBJ2-1; 9 nucleotides agree with TRBD2. After removal of 2 bases from V and 9 bases from J, the junction contained 8 bases not matched to a gene. Germline V CDR1 and CDR2: MNHEY, SVGAGI. This CDR3 comprises 15 residues.

In this sample, this clonotype turned up a few times. The chain joins TRBV18 to TRBJ2-1, with TRBD2 identical over 8 bases. The CDR3 length is 16 residues. The V and J ends lost 6 bases and 7 bases, in that order; junction bases with no gene match: 14. Germline CDR1 reads KGHSH; CDR2 reads LQKENI. This chain's CDR3 is CASSPSLAVRGNEQFF. In DNA, the CDR3 is TGTGCCAGCTCCCCTTCACTAGCGGTCCGGGGGAATGAGCAGTTCTTC.

This clonotype was seen more than once but under ten times. J is TRBJ1-1 and V is TRBV20-1; 9 nucleotides match TRBD1. This CDR3 region has 15 residues. Germline V gives CDR1 DFQATT, CDR2 SNEGSKA (reference sequence). The V gene end was trimmed by 6 bases and the J gene end by 4 bases; junction bases not matched to a gene: 12. This chain's CDR3 is CSAVPGRGQGTEAFF. CDR3 nucleotides: TGCAGTGCCGTCCCGGGACGGGGACAGGGCACTGAAGCTTTCTTT.

This clonotype was seen repeatedly, ten times or more. V and J are TRBV10-3 and TRBJ2-5; 9 bases line up with TRBD2. CDR1 ENHRY and CDR2 SYGVKD come from the germline V gene. This CDR3 is 19 amino acids long. Trimming cost V 5 bases and J 0 bases; bases outside gene matches: 16. The CDR3 nucleotides are TGTGCCATCAGTCCCGCCCAGGGACTAGCCGACGCTAACCAAGAGACCCAGTACTTC. It specifies CAISPAQGLADANQETQYF.

This clonotype was found many times. The chain recombines TRBV12-3 or TRBV12-4 with TRBJ2-2; tentative D call: TRBD2 (5 bases). The CDR3 totals 13 residues. V gave up 3 bases and J gave up 6 bases, with 8 bases separating them. The CDR3 DNA is TGTGCCAGCAGTTTTCAAGCGGCCGGGGAGCTGTTTTTT. Its translation: CASSFQAAGELFF.

In its sample, this clonotype was seen a few times. This chain connects TRBV6-2 or TRBV6-3 to TRBJ1-5, with 8 bases matching TRBD1. The V gene's germline CDR1 is MNHEY and CDR2 SVGEGT. V lost 2 bases to trimming and J lost 3 bases; unmatched junction nucleotides: 9. This CDR3 region has 17 residues. CDR3 amino acids: CASSYEAGQGNNQPQHF. As DNA, the CDR3 is TGTGCCAGCAGTTACGAGGCAGGACAGGGCAACAATCAGCCCCAGCATTTT.

The chain links TRBV7-8 to TRBJ2-1; D unresolved. Trimming left V 4 bases short and J 4 bases short, with 8 bases between. Germline CDR1 reads SGHVS; CDR2 reads FQNEAQ. CDR3 length: 13 amino acids. CDR3: CASSSTQYNEQFF. The CDR3 region has the DNA TGTGCCAGCAGCTCGACGCAATACAATGAGCAGTTCTTC.

This clonotype has more than one count but fewer than ten. As DNA, the CDR3 is TGCGCCAGCAGCTTGTACTACGGGGTTGACAGGAATTATGGCTACACCTTC. Translating gives CASSLYYGVDRNYGYTF. The chain links TRBV5-1 to TRBJ1-2; TRBD1 might be the D (6 bases). V dropped 1 base and J dropped 5 bases, with 21 bases sitting between them. The CDR3 contains 17 residues. Germline-derived CDR1 and CDR2 are SGHRS and YFSETQ.

This clonotype was seen more than once but under ten times. This chain connects TRBV18 to TRBJ2-7; TRBD2 aligns across 12 bases. Trimming at V came to 3 bases and at J to 5 bases, leaving 14 bases not matched to a gene. From germline, CDR1 is KGHSH and CDR2 LQKENI. The CDR3 covers 18 residues. CDR3 sequence reads: CASSPLKPSGRAFDEQYF. As DNA, the CDR3 is TGTGCCAGCTCACCTCTAAAACCTAGCGGGAGGGCCTTTGACGAGCAGTACTTC.

V usage is TRBV6-2 or TRBV6-3 and J usage is TRBJ1-2, with 8 bases fitting TRBD1. From germline, CDR1 is MNHEY and CDR2 SVGEGT. CDR3 size: 14 residues. V dropped 6 bases and J dropped 7; count of bases not matched to a gene: 10. CDR3 DNA sequence: TGTGCCAGCAGCCACCAACAGGGGGTACTTGGCTACACCTTC. Residues: CASSHQQGVLGYTF.

This clonotype was seen more than once but under ten times. The gene calls are TRBV7-2 and TRBJ2-3, with TRBD2 identical over 9 bases. The CDR3 has 17 residues. Germline CDR1 and CDR2: SGHTA and FQGNSA. J gave up 4 bases and V 2 bases, and 10 bases lay outside the gene matches. CDR3: CASSLPPGTSPPDTQYF. CDR3 coding DNA: TGTGCCAGCAGCTTACCCCCCGGGACTAGCCCCCCAGATACGCAGTATTTT.

The genes are TRBV6-6 and TRBJ2-1, with D perhaps TRBD1 (6 bases). The CDR3 runs 12 residues. Trimming left V 7 bases short and J 10 bases short, with 14 bases between. Germline V gives CDR1 MNHNY, CDR2 SVGAGI (reference sequence). CDR3 nucleotides: TGTGCCAGCAAACCTGGGGGCGGGGAGCAGTTCTTC. It yields the protein CASKPGGGEQFF.

V gene TRBV11-2 combines with J gene TRBJ2-5, with 13 bases identical to TRBD2. The CDR3 runs to 17 residues. The junction had 9 bases not matched to a gene; V was cut back by 5 bases and J by 3 bases. Germline-derived CDR1 and CDR2 are SGHAT and FQNNGV. DNA for the CDR3: TGTGCCAGCAGCCACGGACTAGCGGGAGTAGCGAAAGAGACCCAGTACTTC. Amino acids: CASSHGLAGVAKETQYF.

CDR3 protein: CASHTGASTEAFF. Here the CDR3 DNA reads TGTGCCAGTCATACAGGGGCGAGCACTGAAGCTTTCTTT. V is TRBV19 and J is TRBJ1-1, with 7 positions matching TRBD1. J lost 4 bases, V lost 8 bases, and 7 bases had no gene match. This CDR3 contains 13 residues. CDR1 and CDR2 from the germline V gene are LNHDA and SQIVND (reference sequence).

The table lists this clonotype with a few counts. The genes are TRBV20-1 and TRBJ1-4; D gene unclear. Trimming took 3 bases from V and 8 from J, leaving 13 bases between them. The CDR3 loop spans 13 amino acids. Germline loops: CDR1 DFQATT, CDR2 SNEGSKA (reference sequence). The DNA for the CDR3 is TGCAGTGCTAGTCAGATGGTGGGGGAAAAACTGTTTTTT. It yields the protein CSASQMVGEKLFF.